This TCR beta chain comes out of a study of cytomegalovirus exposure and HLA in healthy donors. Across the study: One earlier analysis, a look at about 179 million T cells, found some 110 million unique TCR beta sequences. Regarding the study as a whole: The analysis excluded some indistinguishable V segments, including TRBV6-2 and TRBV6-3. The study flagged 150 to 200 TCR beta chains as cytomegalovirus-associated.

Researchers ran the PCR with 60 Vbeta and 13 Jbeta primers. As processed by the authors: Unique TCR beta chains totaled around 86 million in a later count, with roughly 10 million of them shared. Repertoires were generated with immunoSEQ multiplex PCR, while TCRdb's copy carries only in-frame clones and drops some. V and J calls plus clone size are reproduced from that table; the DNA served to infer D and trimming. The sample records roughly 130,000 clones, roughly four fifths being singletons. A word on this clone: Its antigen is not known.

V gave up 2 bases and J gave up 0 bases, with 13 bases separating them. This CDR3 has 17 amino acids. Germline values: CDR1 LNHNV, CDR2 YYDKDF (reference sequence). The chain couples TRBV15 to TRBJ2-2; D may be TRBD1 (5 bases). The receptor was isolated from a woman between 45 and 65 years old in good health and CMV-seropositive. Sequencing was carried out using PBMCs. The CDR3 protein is CATSRMGLGSNTGELFF. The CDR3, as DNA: TGTGCCACCAGCAGAATGGGGCTGGGCTCGAACACCGGGGAGCTGTTTTTT. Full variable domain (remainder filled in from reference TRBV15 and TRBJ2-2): DAMVIQNPRYQVTQFGKPVTLSCSQTLNHNVMYWYQQKSSQAPKLLFHYYDKDFNNEADTPDNFQSRRPNTSFCFLDIRSPGLGDTAMYLCATSRMGLGSNTGELFFGEGSRLTVL.